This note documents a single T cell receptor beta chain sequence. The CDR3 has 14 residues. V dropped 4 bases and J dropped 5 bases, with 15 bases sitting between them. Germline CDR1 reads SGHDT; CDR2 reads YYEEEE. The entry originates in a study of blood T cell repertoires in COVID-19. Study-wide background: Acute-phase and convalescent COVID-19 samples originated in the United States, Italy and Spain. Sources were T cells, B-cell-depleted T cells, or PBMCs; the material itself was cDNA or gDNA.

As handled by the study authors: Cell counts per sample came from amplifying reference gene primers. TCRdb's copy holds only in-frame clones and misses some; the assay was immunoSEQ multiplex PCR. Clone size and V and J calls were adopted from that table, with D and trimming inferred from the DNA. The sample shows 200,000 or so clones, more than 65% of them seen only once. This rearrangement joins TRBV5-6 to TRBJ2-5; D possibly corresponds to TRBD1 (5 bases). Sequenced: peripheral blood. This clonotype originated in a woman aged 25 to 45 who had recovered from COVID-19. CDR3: CASSRTREGETQYF. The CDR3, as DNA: TGTGCCAGCAGCAGAACCAGGGAAGGGGAGACCCAGTACTTC.